The present T cell receptor (beta chain) was sequenced within a study of blood T cells in healthy people across ages. A note on this clonotype: What it binds is unknown.

The use of a sample-barcoded 5' primer and a J-beta primer mix characterized a second PCR of about 7 to 12 cycles. TCRdb re-derived calls from the 5' RACE reads in MiXCR, one entry per CDR3 protein. Of 1.5 million to 2 million distinct CDR3 sequences listed, about 49% are singletons. Study results and limitations: Possibly, changes in expanded clonotypes were confounded because donor CMV status was unknown.

CDR3 length equals 13 residues. V lost 7 bases to trimming and J lost 2 bases, with 11 bases between them. CDR1 and CDR2 from the germline V gene are SGHTA and FQGNSA. Healthy Caucasian individuals from Russia aged about 6 to 90 were enrolled as donors. Specimen: blood. The TCR sequence derives from a woman aged 40 to 50 in good health. The genes are TRBV7-2 and TRBJ1-2; D ambiguous. CDR3: CASTPRENYGYTF. In DNA, the CDR3 is TGTGCCAGCACTCCAAGGGAGAACTATGGCTACACCTTC.